The 5 T cell receptor beta chains given below trace back to one sample, sequenced in a study of cytomegalovirus exposure and HLA in healthy donors. It was with 60 Vbeta and 13 Jbeta primers that the PCR ran. Sequencing used immunoSEQ multiplex PCR; TCRdb keeps in-frame clones, though not all of them. The sample gives 90,000 to 150,000 clones, nearly 80% of which show up once; about 3.3% is in the top ten. Sequenced: PBMCs. These receptors came from a woman in her twenties or thirties in good health and CMV-seropositive.

V and J are TRBV18 and TRBJ2-7; D unresolved. The germline V gene encodes CDR1 KGHSH and CDR2 LQKENI. There are 13 residues in the CDR3. V was clipped by 0 bases and J by 0 bases, with 3 bases between them. CDR3 in amino acids: CASSPPSSYEQYF. The CDR3 region has the DNA TGTGCCAGCTCACCACCCAGCTCCTACGAGCAGTACTTC.

CDR3 residues: CATIGTGRFSGTEAFF. CDR3 sequence (DNA): TGTGCCACCATAGGGACAGGGAGGTTTTCGGGCACTGAAGCTTTCTTT. The rearrangement joins TRBV12-1 to TRBJ1-1; TRBD1 is the table's D call, not checked against the DNA. TRBV12-1 is designated a pseudogene. This CDR3 is 16 amino acids long.

The rearrangement uses TRBV4-2 and TRBJ2-5; 9 bases align to TRBD2. The CDR3 contains 17 residues. Germline V gene sequence: CDR1 LGHNA, CDR2 YNFKEQ. J gave up 5 bases and V 4 bases, and 14 bases lay outside the gene matches. The CDR3 nucleotides read TGTGCCAGCAGCCCCAGGAAGGGCGGGGGGGCCGGGGAGACCCAGTACTTC. This sequence encodes CASSPRKGGGAGETQYF.

The chain uses TRBV5-1 and TRBJ2-1; maybe TRBD1 (6 bases). The germline gives CDR1 SGHRS, CDR2 YFSETQ. The V end was cut by 0 bases, the J end by 8 bases, with 15 bases between. CDR3 size: 15 residues. The CDR3 DNA is TGCGCCAGCAGCTTGGTGGCAGGGGCTACGGATGAGCAGTTCTTC. As protein: CASSLVAGATDEQFF.

The rearrangement links TRBV27 to TRBJ2-4; D might be TRBD2 (6 bases). The CDR3 is 14 residues long. CDR1 MNHEY and CDR2 SMNVEV come from the germline V gene (reference sequence). V was clipped by 1 base and J by 4 bases, with 8 bases between them. This chain's CDR3 is CASSLYGGKNIQYF. DNA for the CDR3: TGTGCCAGCAGTTTATACGGGGGAAAAAACATTCAGTACTTC.